This TCR beta chain was captured in a study of cytotoxic CD8 clonotypes in ibrutinib-treated CLL. Study information: Averaging across samples gave around 260,000 productive templates and 94,082 productive rearrangements. Findings and limits, study-wide: Baseline clonality exceeded age-matched healthy donors and tracked circulating CD8+ T-cell counts. Clonotypes that were public were uncommon, and they contracted or stayed stable on treatment. Clonality climbed at ibrutinib response, then dropped toward baseline at progression.

On this clone: The antigen remains unidentified.

This CDR3 has 15 amino acids. Germline-derived CDR1 and CDR2 are SNHLY and FYNNEI. With V trimmed by 6 bases and J by 3 bases, 7 bases remained unmatched. Method: immunoSEQ multiplex PCR; TCRdb's copy keeps in-frame clones and lacks some. Here the sample spans 150,000 to 200,000 clones, about 80% being singletons. This material consisted of PBMCs, taken after 12 months of ibrutinib treatment. The source of this sequence is a human donor with chronic lymphocytic leukemia. J is TRBJ2-4 and V is TRBV2; 8 nucleotides agree with TRBD2. The CDR3 spells CASRERGLVKNIQYF. CDR3 nucleotide sequence: TGTGCCAGCAGGGAAAGGGGACTAGTCAAAAACATTCAGTACTTC.